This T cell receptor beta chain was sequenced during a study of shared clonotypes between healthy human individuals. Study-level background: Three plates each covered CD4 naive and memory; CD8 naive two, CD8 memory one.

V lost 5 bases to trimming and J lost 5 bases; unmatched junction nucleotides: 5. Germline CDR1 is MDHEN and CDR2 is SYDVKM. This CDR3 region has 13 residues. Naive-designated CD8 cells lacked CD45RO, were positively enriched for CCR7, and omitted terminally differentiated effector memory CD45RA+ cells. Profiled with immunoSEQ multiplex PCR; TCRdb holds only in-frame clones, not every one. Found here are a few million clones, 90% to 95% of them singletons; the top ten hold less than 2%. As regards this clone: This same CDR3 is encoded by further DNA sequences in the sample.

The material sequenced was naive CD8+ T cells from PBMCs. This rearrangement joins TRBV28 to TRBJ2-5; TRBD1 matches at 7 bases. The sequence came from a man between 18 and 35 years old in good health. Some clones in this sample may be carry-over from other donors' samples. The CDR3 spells CASSPTGWETQYF. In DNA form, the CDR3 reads TGTGCCAGCAGTCCGACAGGGTGGGAGACCCAGTACTTC. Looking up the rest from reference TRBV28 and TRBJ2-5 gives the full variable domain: DVKVTQSSRYLVKRTGEKVFLECVQDMDHENMFWYRQDPGLGLRLIYFSYDVKMKEKGDIPEGYSVSREKKERFSLILESASTNQTSMYLCASSPTGWETQYFGPGTRLLVL.